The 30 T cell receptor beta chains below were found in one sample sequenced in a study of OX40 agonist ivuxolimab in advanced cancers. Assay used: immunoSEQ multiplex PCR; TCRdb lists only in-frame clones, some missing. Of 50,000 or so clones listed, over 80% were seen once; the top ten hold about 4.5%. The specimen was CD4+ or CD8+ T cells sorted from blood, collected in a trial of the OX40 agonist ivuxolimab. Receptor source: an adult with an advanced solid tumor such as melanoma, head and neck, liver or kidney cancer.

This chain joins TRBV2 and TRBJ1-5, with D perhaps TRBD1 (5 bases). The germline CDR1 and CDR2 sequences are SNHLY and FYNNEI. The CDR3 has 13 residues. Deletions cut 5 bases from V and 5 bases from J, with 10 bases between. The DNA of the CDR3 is TGTGCCAGCAGTAGACAGCAGTATCAGCCCCAGCATTTT. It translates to CASSRQQYQPQHF.

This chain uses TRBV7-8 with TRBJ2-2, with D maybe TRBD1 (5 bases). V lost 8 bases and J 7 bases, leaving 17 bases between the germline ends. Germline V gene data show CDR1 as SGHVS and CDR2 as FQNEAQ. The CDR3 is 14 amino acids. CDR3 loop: CASGLQGPYGELFF. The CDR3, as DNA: TGTGCCAGCGGTTTGCAGGGTCCGTACGGGGAGCTGTTTTTT.

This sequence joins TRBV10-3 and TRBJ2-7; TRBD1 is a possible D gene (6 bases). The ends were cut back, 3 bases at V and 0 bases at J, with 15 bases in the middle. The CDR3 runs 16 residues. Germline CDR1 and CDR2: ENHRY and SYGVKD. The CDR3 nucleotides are TGTGCCATCAGTGATATAGGGACAACTACCTCCTACGAGCAGTACTTC. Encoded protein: CAISDIGTTTSYEQYF.

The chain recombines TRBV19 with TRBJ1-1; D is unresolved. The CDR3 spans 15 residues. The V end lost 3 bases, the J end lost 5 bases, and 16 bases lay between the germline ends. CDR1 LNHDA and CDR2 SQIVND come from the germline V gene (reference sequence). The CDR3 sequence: CASSMSNEVRTEAFF. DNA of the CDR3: TGTGCCAGTAGTATGTCCAACGAGGTTAGAACTGAAGCTTTCTTT.

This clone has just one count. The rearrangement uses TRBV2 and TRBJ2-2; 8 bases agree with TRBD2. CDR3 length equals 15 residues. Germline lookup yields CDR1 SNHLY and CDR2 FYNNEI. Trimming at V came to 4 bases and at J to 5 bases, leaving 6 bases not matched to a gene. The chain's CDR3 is CASSVAAGETGELFF. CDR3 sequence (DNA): TGTGCCAGCAGTGTTGCAGCGGGAGAAACCGGGGAGCTGTTTTTT.

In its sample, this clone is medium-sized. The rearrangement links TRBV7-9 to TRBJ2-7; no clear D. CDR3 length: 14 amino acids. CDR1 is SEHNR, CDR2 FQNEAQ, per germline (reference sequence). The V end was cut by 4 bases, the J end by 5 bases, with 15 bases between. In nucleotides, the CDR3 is TGTGCCAGCAGCTCAAGAAGTCTAGTCAACGAGCAGTACTTC. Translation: CASSSRSLVNEQYF. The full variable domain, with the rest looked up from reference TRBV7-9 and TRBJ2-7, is DTGVSQNPRHKITKRGQNVTFRCDPISEHNRLYWYRQTLGQGPEFLTYFQNEAQLEKSRLLSDRFSAERPKGSFSTLEIQRTEQGDSAMYLCASSSRSLVNEQYFGPGTRLTVT.

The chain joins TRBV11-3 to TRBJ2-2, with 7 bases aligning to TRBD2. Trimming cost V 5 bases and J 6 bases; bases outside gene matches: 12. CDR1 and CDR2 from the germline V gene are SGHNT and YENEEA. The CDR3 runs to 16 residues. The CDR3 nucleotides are TGTGCCAGCAGCCCGAGACGGGGAGGGAAGGCCGGGGAGCTGTTTTTT. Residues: CASSPRRGGKAGELFF. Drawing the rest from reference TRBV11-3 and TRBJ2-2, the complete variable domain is EAGVVQSPRYKIIEKKQPVAFWCNPISGHNTLYWYLQNLGQGPELLIRYENEEAVDDSQLPKDRFSAERLKGVDSTLKIQPAELGDSAVYLCASSPRRGGKAGELFFGEGSRLTVL.

In DNA form, the CDR3 reads TGCGCCAGCAGCCAAGAACAAAACTACGAGCAGTACTTC. Amino acids: CASSQEQNYEQYF. V and J are TRBV4-1 and TRBJ2-7; D is unresolved. The V end was cut by 0 bases, the J end by 3 bases, with 6 bases between. The germline CDR1 and CDR2 sequences are MGHRA and YSYEKL. CDR3 length: 13 residues.

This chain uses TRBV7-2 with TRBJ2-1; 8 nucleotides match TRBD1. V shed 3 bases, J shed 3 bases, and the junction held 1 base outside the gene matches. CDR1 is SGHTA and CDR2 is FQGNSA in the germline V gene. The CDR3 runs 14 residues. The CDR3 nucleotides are TGTGCCAGCAGCTTCGGACAGGGCTACAATGAGCAGTTCTTC. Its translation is CASSFGQGYNEQFF.

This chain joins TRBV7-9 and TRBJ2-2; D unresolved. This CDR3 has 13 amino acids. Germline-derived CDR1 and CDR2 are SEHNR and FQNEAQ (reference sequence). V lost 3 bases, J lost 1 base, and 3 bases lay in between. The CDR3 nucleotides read TGTGCCAGCAGCTTTGTGAACACCGGGGAGCTGTTTTTT. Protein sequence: CASSFVNTGELFF. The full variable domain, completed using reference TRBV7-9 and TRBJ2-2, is DTGVSQNPRHKITKRGQNVTFRCDPISEHNRLYWYRQTLGQGPEFLTYFQNEAQLEKSRLLSDRFSAERPKGSFSTLEIQRTEQGDSAMYLCASSFVNTGELFFGEGSRLTVL.

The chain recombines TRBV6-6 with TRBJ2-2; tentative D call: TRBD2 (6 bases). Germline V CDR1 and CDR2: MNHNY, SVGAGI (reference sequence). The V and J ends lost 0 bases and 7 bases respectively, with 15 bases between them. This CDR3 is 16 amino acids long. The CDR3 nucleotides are TGTGCCAGCAGTTACTCATTGGGGGGTTTGGGCGGGGAGCTGTTTTTT. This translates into CASSYSLGGLGGELFF.

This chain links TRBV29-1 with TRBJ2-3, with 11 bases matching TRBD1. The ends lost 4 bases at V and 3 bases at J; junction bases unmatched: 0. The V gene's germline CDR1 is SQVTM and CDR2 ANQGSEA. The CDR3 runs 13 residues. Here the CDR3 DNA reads TGCAGCGTTGGGGACAGGGGGACAGATACGCAGTATTTT. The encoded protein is CSVGDRGTDTQYF.

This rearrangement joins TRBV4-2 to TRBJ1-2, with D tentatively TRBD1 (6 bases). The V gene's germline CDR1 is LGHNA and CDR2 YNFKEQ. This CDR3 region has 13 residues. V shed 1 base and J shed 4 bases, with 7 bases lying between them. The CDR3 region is CASSQARGYGYTF. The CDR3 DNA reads TGTGCCAGCAGCCAAGCCAGGGGCTATGGCTACACCTTC.

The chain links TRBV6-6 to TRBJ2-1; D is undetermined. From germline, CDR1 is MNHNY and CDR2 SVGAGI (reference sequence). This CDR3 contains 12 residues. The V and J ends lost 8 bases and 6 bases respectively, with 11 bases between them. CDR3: CASRVGSNEQFF. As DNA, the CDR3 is TGTGCCAGCCGGGTGGGCTCCAATGAGCAGTTCTTC.

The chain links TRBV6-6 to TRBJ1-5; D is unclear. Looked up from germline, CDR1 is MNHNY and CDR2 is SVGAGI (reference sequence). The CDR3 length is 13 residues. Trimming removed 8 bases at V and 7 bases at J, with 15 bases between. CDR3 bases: TGTGCCAGCGGTCGAAGGGAAGGCCAGCCCCAGCATTTT. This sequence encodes CASGRREGQPQHF.

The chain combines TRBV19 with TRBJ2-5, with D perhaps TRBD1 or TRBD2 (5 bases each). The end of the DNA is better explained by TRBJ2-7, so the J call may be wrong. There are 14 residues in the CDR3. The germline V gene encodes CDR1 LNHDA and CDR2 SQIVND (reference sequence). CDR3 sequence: CASSPIGAAYEQYF. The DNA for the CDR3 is TGTGCCAGTAGTCCCATCGGGGCCGCCTACGAGCAGTACTTC.

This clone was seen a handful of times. CDR3 sequence: CASSLVRTSGRTDTQYF. The CDR3 bases are TGTGCCAGCAGCTTAGTTCGGACTAGCGGGAGAACAGATACGCAGTATTTT. The chain recombines TRBV7-2 with TRBJ2-3, with TRBD2 matching 13 bases. The CDR3 loop spans 17 amino acids. Germline CDR1 reads SGHTA; CDR2 reads FQGNSA. The ends lost 1 base at V and 3 bases at J; junction bases unmatched: 4. The variable domain in full, completed from reference TRBV7-2 and TRBJ2-3, reads GAGVSQSPSNKVTEKGKDVELRCDPISGHTALYWYRQSLGQGLEFLIYFQGNSAPDKSGLPSDRFSAERTGGSVSTLTIQRTQQEDSAVYLCASSLVRTSGRTDTQYFGPGTRLTVL.

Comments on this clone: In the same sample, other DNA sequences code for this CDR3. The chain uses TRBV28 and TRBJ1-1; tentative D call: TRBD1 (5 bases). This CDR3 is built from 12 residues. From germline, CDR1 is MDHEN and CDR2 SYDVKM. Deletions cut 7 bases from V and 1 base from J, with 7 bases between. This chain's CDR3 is CASTGQNTEAFF. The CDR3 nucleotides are TGTGCCAGCACTGGACAGAACACTGAAGCTTTCTTT.

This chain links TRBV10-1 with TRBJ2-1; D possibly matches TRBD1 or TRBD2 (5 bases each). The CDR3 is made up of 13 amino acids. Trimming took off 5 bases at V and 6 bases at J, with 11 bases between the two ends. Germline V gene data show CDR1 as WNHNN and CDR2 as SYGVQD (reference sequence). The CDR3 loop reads CASSMSGGNEQFF. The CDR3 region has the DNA TGCGCCAGCAGTATGTCTGGGGGCAATGAGCAGTTCTTC.

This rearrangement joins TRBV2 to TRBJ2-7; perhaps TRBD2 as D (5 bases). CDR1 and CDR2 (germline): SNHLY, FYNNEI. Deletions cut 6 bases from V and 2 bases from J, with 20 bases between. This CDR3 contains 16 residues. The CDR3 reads CASSARVLAPTYEQYF. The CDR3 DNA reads TGTGCCAGCAGCGCGCGCGTTCTAGCACCGACCTACGAGCAGTACTTC.

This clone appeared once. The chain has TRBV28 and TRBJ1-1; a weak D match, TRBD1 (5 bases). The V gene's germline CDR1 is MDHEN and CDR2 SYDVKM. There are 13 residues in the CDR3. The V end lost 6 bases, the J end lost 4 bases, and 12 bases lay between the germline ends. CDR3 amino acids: CASRKQVFTEAFF. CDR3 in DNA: TGTGCCAGCAGGAAACAGGTCTTCACTGAAGCTTTCTTT.

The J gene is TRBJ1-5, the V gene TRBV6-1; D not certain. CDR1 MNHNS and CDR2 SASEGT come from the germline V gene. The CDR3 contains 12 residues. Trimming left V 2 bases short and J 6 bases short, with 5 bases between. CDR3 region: CASSESAQPQHF. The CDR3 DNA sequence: TGTGCCAGCAGTGAATCGGCTCAGCCCCAGCATTTT.

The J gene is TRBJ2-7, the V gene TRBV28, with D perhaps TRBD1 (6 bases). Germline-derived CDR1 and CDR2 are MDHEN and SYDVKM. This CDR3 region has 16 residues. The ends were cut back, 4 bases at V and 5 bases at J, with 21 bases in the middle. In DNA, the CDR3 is TGTGCCAGCAGTTCTTCTACAGGGATTGTTAGGGACGAGCAGTACTTC. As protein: CASSSSTGIVRDEQYF.

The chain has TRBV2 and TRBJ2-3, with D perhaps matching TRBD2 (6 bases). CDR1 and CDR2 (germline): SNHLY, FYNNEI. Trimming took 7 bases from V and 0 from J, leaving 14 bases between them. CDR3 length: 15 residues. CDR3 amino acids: CASNRRERSTDTQYF. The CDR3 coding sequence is TGTGCCAGCAATCGCCGGGAGCGTAGCACAGATACGCAGTATTTT.

The CDR3 protein is CASSPGLSSRGEQFF. CDR3 DNA: TGTGCCAGCAGTCCAGGACTGAGCTCCCGGGGTGAGCAGTTCTTC. The gene calls are TRBV28 and TRBJ2-1; TRBD2 is a possible D gene (5 bases). Germline CDR1 and CDR2: MDHEN and SYDVKM. The V gene lost 5 bases and the J gene lost 9 bases, with 20 bases spanning the gap. This CDR3 has 15 residues.

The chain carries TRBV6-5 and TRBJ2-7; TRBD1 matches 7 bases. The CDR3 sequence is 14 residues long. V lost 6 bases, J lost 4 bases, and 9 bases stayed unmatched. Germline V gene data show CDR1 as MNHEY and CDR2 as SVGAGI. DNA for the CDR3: TGTGCCAGCAGCCCGGGACAGTTGGTTTACGAGCAGTACTTC. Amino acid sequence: CASSPGQLVYEQYF.

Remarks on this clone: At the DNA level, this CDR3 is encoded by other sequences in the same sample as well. CDR3 protein: CASSYSAGDNYGYTF. The CDR3 region has the DNA TGTGCCAGCAGTTACTCGGCAGGCGACAACTATGGCTACACCTTC. The V gene is TRBV6-5, the J gene TRBJ1-2; D gene uncertain. The CDR3 totals 15 residues. Germline V lookup: CDR1 MNHEY, CDR2 SVGAGI. V was shortened by 0 bases and J by 2 bases, with 10 bases between the two germline ends.

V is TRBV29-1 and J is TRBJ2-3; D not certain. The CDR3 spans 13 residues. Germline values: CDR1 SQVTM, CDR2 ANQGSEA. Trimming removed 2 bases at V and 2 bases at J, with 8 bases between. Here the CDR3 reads CSVETRATDTQYF. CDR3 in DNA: TGCAGCGTTGAAACACGAGCCACAGATACGCAGTATTTT.

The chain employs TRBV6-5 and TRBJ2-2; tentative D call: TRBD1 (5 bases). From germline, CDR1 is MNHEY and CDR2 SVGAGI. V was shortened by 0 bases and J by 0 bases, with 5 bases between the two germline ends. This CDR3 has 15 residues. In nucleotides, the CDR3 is TGTGCCAGCAGTTACTCGACAGCGAACACCGGGGAGCTGTTTTTT. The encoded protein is CASSYSTANTGELFF.

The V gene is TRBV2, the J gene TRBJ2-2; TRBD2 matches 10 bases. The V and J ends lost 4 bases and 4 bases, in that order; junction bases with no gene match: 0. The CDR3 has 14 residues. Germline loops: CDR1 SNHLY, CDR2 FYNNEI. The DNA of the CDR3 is TGTGCCAGCAGTGGACTAGCGGGCACCGGGGAGCTGTTTTTT. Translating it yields CASSGLAGTGELFF.